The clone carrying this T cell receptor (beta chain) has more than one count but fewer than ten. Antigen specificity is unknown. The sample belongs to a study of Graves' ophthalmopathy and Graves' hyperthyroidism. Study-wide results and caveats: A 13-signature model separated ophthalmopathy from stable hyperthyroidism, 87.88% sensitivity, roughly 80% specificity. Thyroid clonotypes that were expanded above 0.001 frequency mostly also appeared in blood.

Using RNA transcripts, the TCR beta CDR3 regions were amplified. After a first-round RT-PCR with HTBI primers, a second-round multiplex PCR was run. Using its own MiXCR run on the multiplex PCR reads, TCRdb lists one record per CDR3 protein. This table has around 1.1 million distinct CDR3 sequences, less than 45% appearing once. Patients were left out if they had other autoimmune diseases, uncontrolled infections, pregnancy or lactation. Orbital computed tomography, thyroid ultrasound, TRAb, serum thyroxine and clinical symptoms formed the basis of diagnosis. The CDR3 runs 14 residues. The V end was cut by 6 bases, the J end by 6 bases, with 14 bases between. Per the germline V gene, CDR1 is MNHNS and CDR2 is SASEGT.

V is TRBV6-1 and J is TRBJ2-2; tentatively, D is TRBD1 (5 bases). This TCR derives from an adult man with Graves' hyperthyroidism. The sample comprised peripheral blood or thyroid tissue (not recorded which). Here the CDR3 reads CASSPHPGPGELFF. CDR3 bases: TGTGCCAGCAGCCCACACCCAGGGCCCGGGGAGCTGTTTTTT.